This T cell receptor beta chain is drawn from a study of human CD4 T cells and Enterobacteriaceae. Libraries were prepared by immunoSEQ multiplex PCR; TCRdb keeps only in-frame clonotypes and omits some of them. The data contain some 30,000 clones, 70% to 85% of them singletons. Memory CD4+ T cells were sorted as all CD4+ cells except CD45RA+CCR7+CD95- naive cells, over 95% pure. Per the germline V gene, CDR1 is SGHTA and CDR2 is FQGTGA. The CDR3 runs to 13 residues. V lost 8 bases to trimming and J lost 4 bases; unmatched junction nucleotides: 5. The chain links TRBV7-3 to TRBJ1-3; 7 nucleotides agree with TRBD1. The sequencing input was memory CD4+ T cells from blood. This TCR came from a human donor in good health. For the CDR3, the DNA is TGTGCCAGCTCAGCGGGACAGGGAAACACCATATATTTT. Residues: CASSAGQGNTIYF.